This T cell receptor beta chain derives from a study of T cells in Graves' hyperthyroidism and ophthalmopathy. As for the study in general: At initial diagnosis, before any treatment had begun, peripheral blood was obtained. Study-level points and caveats: Within blood appeared most thyroid clonotypes that had expanded above 0.001.

This clonotype was counted a single time. Its target is not known. RNA transcripts provided the source from which TCR beta CDR3 regions were amplified. The TCR CDR3 was amplified in a first-round RT-PCR using the HTBI primer set. TCRdb redid the calling of the multiplex PCR reads with MiXCR, one entry per CDR3 protein. The sample has about 250,000 distinct CDR3 sequences; around 24% are singletons. Every diagnosis used clinical symptoms, serum thyroxine and TRAb, thyroid ultrasound and orbital computed tomography. The CDR3 spans 15 residues. Germline V gene sequence: CDR1 MGHRA, CDR2 YSYEKL. Trimming removed 3 bases from V and 2 bases from J; junction bases left unmatched: 5.

This chain connects TRBV4-1 to TRBJ2-7, with 9 bases identical to TRBD1. The specimen sequenced was blood. This sequence was found in a middle-aged woman with Graves' ophthalmopathy. Written as DNA, the CDR3 is TGCGCCAGCAGCCAGGATAGACAGGGGGCCTACGAGCAGTACTTC. This sequence encodes CASSQDRQGAYEQYF.